The clone carrying this T cell receptor beta chain was seen more than once but under ten times. Antigen specificity is unknown. The table came from immunoSEQ multiplex PCR; TCRdb's copy has only in-frame clones and leaves some out. Of around 68,000 clones in the sample, 80% are singletons; the top ten hold approximately 12%. This entry comes from a study of vaccination effects on CD4 cells after COVID-19. Sequencing in the ViraFEST assay came after antigen-specific CD4+ T cells had been expanded with viral peptide pools, which were used to stimulate PBMC. Culturing for about 9 days preceded CD4+ T cell isolation. Prior SARS-CoV-2 infection was absent in the vaccine recipients, as shown by negative nucleocapsid antibodies. The sequence came from a human donor who received a COVID-19 vaccine. The sample here was CD4+ T cells from PBMCs cultured with SARS-CoV-2 spike peptides, taken before COVID-19 vaccination.

CDR3 DNA sequence: TGCGCCAGCAGCTCCCGGGACACTGCCCCCACAGATACGCAGTATTTT. It encodes CASSSRDTAPTDTQYF. J is TRBJ2-3 and V is TRBV5-1, with D possibly TRBD1 on 6 matching bases. The V and J ends lost 3 bases and 2 bases respectively, with 16 bases between them. The germline V gene has CDR1 SGHRS and CDR2 YFSETQ. The CDR3 runs to 16 residues.